The rows below give T cell receptor beta chains drawn from one sample of a study of T cell clonotyping in hematopoietic cell transplantation. The assay was immunoSEQ multiplex PCR, and TCRdb's table has in-frame clones only and misses some. This sample carries about 9,300 clones, roughly nine tenths of them seen once, and the ten largest clones take roughly 35%. The specimen comprised PBMCs, sampled 180 days after allogeneic stem cell transplant. Receptor source: a human patient who had an allogeneic stem cell transplant, so the T cells may come from the graft donor. The donor label of this sample is uncertain. Some clones in this sample may be carry-over from other donors' samples. Each CDR3 is given with its conserved first and last residue. D genes are given only for firm matches. A row's size may be missing; if present it is once, few, many or a size class.

clone size	D gene	V gene	J gene	CDR3 protein	CDR3 DNA
NA	NA	TRBV28	TRBJ2-3	CASSPRITHDRDTQYF	TGTGCCAGCAGTCCAAGGATAACCCACGATCGGGATACGCAGTATTTT
few	NA	TRBV4-3	TRBJ2-2	CASSQDRRGGATGELFF	TGCGCCAGCAGCCAAGATAGGAGGGGGGGCGCCACCGGGGAGCTGTTTTTT
few	NA	TRBV6-5	TRBJ1-3	CASSRFGNENTIYF	TGTGCCAGCAGTCGCTTCGGTAATGAAAACACCATATATTTT
NA	NA	TRBV28	TRBJ1-5	CASSQGWGNQPQHF	TGTGCCAGCAGTCAGGGGTGGGGCAATCAGCCCCAGCATTTT
NA	NA	TRBV15	TRBJ2-3	CATSVTTDTQYF	TGTGCCACCAGCGTGACCACAGATACGCAGTATTTT
NA	NA	TRBV6-5	TRBJ1-1	CASSYGRVNTEAFF	TGTGCCAGCAGTTATGGCAGGGTTAACACTGAAGCTTTCTTT
NA	NA	TRBV28	TRBJ1-6	CASSTPEADNSPLHF	TGTGCCAGCAGTACCCCGGAGGCCGATAATTCACCCCTCCACTTT
hyperexpanded	NA	TRBV19	TRBJ1-5	CASSTGNGQPQHF	TGTGCCAGTAGTACAGGGAATGGGCAGCCCCAGCATTTT
NA	NA	TRBV27	TRBJ2-3	CASSSFPDTQYF	TGTGCCAGCAGTTCCTTCCCAGATACGCAGTATTTT
NA	NA	TRBV7-9	TRBJ2-1	CASSLGWDYNEQFF	TGTGCCAGCAGCTTAGGTTGGGACTACAATGAGCAGTTCTTC
NA	NA	TRBV5-1	TRBJ2-7	CASSVDSRYEQYF	TGTGCCAGCAGCGTGGACAGTCGCTACGAGCAGTACTTC
NA	NA	TRBV6-5	TRBJ1-4	CASSSCGFF	TGTGCCAGCAGCTCATGTGGTTTTTTT
NA	NA	TRBV7-3	TRBJ2-5	CASSPHGGLETQYF	TGTGCCAGCAGTCCCCACGGGGGGCTGGAGACCCAGTACTTC
few	TRBD1	TRBV4-1	TRBJ2-7	CASSQDRDLYYEQYF	TGTGCCAGCAGCCAAGACAGGGACCTCTACTACGAGCAGTACTTC
NA	NA	TRBV27	TRBJ1-6	CASRIQNNSPLHF	TGTGCCAGCAGAATCCAAAATAATTCACCCCTCCACTTT
NA	NA	TRBV28	TRBJ1-5	CASSLSSGLNQPQHF	TGTGCCAGCAGTTTGTCGTCAGGGCTAAATCAGCCCCAGCATTTT
NA	NA	TRBV2	TRBJ1-5	CASSPPNTLVNQPQHF	TGTGCCAGCAGCCCACCTAATACTCTAGTCAATCAGCCCCAGCATTTT
NA	NA	TRBV7-9	TRBJ1-4	CASSSTSWGEKLFF	TGTGCCAGCAGCTCAACGAGTTGGGGGGAAAAACTGTTTTTT
NA	NA	TRBV18	TRBJ1-4	CASSRNGGQGSEKLFF	TGTGCCAGCTCCCGCAATGGTGGCCAGGGGAGTGAAAAACTGTTTTTT
NA	NA	TRBV11-2	TRBJ2-6	CASSSTEVSSGANVLTF	TGTGCCAGCAGCTCTACAGAAGTTAGCTCTGGGGCCAACGTCCTGACTTTC
NA	NA	TRBV7-2	TRBJ1-5	CASSLLSGQINQPQHF	TGTGCCAGCAGCTTACTTTCAGGGCAAATCAATCAGCCCCAGCATTTT
NA	NA	TRBV30	TRBJ1-2	CAWSVGGPGNYGYTF	TGTGCCTGGAGTGTAGGGGGTCCGGGTAACTATGGCTACACCTTC
few	NA	TRBV19	TRBJ2-7	CASTKGRSSYEQYF	TGTGCCAGTACCAAGGGACGGAGCTCCTACGAGCAGTACTTC
NA	TRBD1	TRBV4-3	TRBJ1-2	CASRRQGANYGYTF	TGCGCCAGCAGAAGACAGGGTGCTAACTATGGCTACACCTTC
NA	NA	TRBV7-9	TRBJ1-1	CASSLIEGTEAFF	TGTGCCAGCAGCTTGATTGAGGGGACTGAAGCTTTCTTT
once	NA	TRBV7-8	TRBJ2-1	CASSLGGFNEQFF	TGTGCCAGCAGCTTAGGTGGATTCAATGAGCAGTTCTTC
NA	TRBD1	TRBV11-3	TRBJ1-1	CASSWGQGTNTEAFF	TGTGCCAGCAGCTGGGGACAGGGGACGAACACTGAAGCTTTCTTT
NA	NA	TRBV6-5	TRBJ1-1	CASSRQQNTEAFF	TGTGCCAGCAGTCGGCAGCAGAACACTGAAGCTTTCTTT
NA	NA	TRBV7-2	TRBJ1-5	CASSLGNSFSNQPQHF	TGTGCCAGCAGCTTAGGTAACAGCTTTAGCAATCAGCCCCAGCATTTT
NA	NA	TRBV30	TRBJ2-7	CAWSGAGYEQYF	TGTGCCTGGAGTGGGGCCGGATACGAGCAGTACTTC
NA	NA	TRBV9	TRBJ2-1	CASSPLYEGGDEQFF	TGTGCCAGCAGCCCACTTTACGAAGGTGGGGATGAGCAGTTCTTC
NA	TRBD2	TRBV5-1	TRBJ2-5	CASGGGTSVQETQYF	TGCGCCAGCGGAGGCGGGACTAGCGTACAAGAGACCCAGTACTTC
NA	NA	TRBV13	TRBJ1-1	CASSRSATEAFF	TGTGCCAGCAGCCGCTCGGCCACTGAAGCTTTCTTT
NA	TRBD1	TRBV11-2	TRBJ1-4	CASSSSGTGAEKLFF	TGTGCCAGCAGCTCCTCCGGGACAGGCGCTGAAAAACTGTTTTTT
NA	TRBD2	TRBV19	TRBJ2-5	CASSIILAGMETQYF	TGTGCCAGTAGTATAATACTAGCGGGGATGGAGACCCAGTACTTC
NA	NA	TRBV18	TRBJ2-7	CASSPEDDPGGEQYF	TGTGCCAGCTCACCAGAGGATGACCCCGGAGGGGAGCAGTACTTC
NA	NA	TRBV7-2	TRBJ1-5	CASSSQGNYQPQHF	TGTGCCAGCAGCTCACAGGGTAACTATCAGCCCCAGCATTTT
NA	NA	TRBV28	TRBJ1-6	CASYSGAQGYNSPLHF	TGTGCCAGCTACTCGGGGGCCCAAGGCTATAATTCACCCCTCCACTTT
NA	NA	TRBV19	TRBJ2-1	CASSILYEQFF	TGTGCCAGTAGTATTTTGTATGAGCAGTTCTTC
NA	NA	TRBV28	TRBJ2-2	CASSFSREGSGELFF	TGTGCCAGCAGTTTCTCCAGGGAAGGGTCCGGGGAGCTGTTTTTT
NA	TRBD1	TRBV5-1	TRBJ1-1	CASSFLDRGRGMNTEAFF	TGCGCCAGCAGCTTTCTTGACAGGGGGCGAGGGATGAACACTGAAGCTTTCTTT
NA	TRBD1	TRBV4-2	TRBJ1-5	CASSPTGQGNQPQHF	TGTGCCAGCAGCCCAACGGGACAGGGAAACCAGCCCCAGCATTTT
NA	NA	TRBV5-1	TRBJ1-1	CASSLYYRKNTEAFF	TGCGCCAGCAGCTTGTATTACAGGAAAAACACTGAAGCTTTCTTT
NA	TRBD1	TRBV2	TRBJ2-7	CASRGDSSYEQYF	TGTGCCAGCAGGGGGGACAGCTCCTACGAGCAGTACTTC
few	NA	TRBV7-8	TRBJ1-1	CASSLVGQAGRAEAFF	TGTGCCAGCAGCTTAGTGGGGCAGGCCGGTAGGGCTGAAGCTTTCTTT
NA	NA	TRBV29-1	TRBJ1-4	CSVTSGNEKLFF	TGCAGCGTGACCTCAGGGAATGAAAAACTGTTTTTT
NA	NA	TRBV5-1	TRBJ1-6	CASSFTATYNSPLHF	TGCGCCAGCAGCTTTACAGCCACCTATAATTCACCCCTCCACTTT
NA	NA	TRBV4-1	TRBJ1-6	CASSQVRWGRGSPLHF	TGCGCCAGCAGCCAAGTACGTTGGGGAAGGGGTTCACCCCTCCACTTT
NA	TRBD1	TRBV6-1	TRBJ1-5	CASSARTGVSNQPQHF	TGTGCCAGCAGTGCCAGGACAGGGGTTAGCAATCAGCCCCAGCATTTT
once	TRBD2	TRBV5-1	TRBJ2-2	CASSLFDGGAFRYTGELFF	TGCGCCAGCAGCTTGTTCGACGGGGGGGCGTTCCGGTACACCGGGGAGCTGTTTTTT
NA	TRBD1	TRBV19	TRBJ2-3	CASRRQGRSTDTQYF	TGTGCCAGTAGGCGACAGGGGCGTAGCACAGATACGCAGTATTTT
NA	NA	TRBV6-6	TRBJ2-1	CASSPGTSYNEQFF	TGTGCCAGCAGCCCCGGGACCTCCTACAATGAGCAGTTCTTC
NA	TRBD1	TRBV4-1	TRBJ1-4	CASSPDRGVNEKLFF	TGCGCCAGCAGCCCAGACAGGGGGGTTAATGAAAAACTGTTTTTT
NA	NA	TRBV7-2	TRBJ1-5	CASSGWGGSNQPQHF	TGTGCCAGCAGCGGCTGGGGGGGCAGCAATCAGCCCCAGCATTTT